This TCR beta chain was obtained from a study of human T cells and chemical hapten exposure. TCRdb reprocessed the RACE reads with MiXCR, giving one entry per CDR3 protein. The sample shows more than 55,000 distinct CDR3 sequences, 11% of them seen only once. This clonotype appeared a few times. Time point meaning: pre-sensitization, week 0. Stated treatment: therapeutic diphenylcyclopropenone sensitization with weekly scalp DPC. Per the germline V gene, CDR1 is SGHTA and CDR2 is FQGTGA. Trimming stripped 5 bases from V and 7 bases from J, with 21 bases between. CDR3 length: 16 residues. The clonotype was recovered from a woman aged 40 to 55 with alopecia areata. Some clones in this sample may be carry-over from other donors' samples. The rearrangement links TRBV7-3 to TRBJ2-1; D might be TRBD1 or TRBD2, each matching 5 bases. Sequencing was performed on whole blood, taken in connection with sensitization to the hapten diphenylcyclopropenone (DPC). CDR3 residues: CASSPHTRGLGNEQFF. In DNA, the CDR3 is TGTGCCAGCAGCCCGCATACCCGGGGCCTGGGAAATGAGCAGTTCTTC.